This is a list of T cell receptor beta chains from one sample in a study of Ad26.COV2.S vaccination and SARS-CoV-2 variants. The method was immunoSEQ multiplex PCR; TCRdb's version includes in-frame clones alone and lacks a portion of them. The sample lists a few hundred thousand clones, about 83% seen once, with 7.4% in the top ten. The sequences come from peripheral blood, collected in a trial of Ad26.COV2.S vaccine versus placebo. The receptors shown here come from a person between 18 and 65 years old who received the Ad26.COV2.S COVID-19 vaccine or a placebo. CDR3s include the opening cysteine and the closing phenylalanine or tryptophan. A D gene is named only where the DNA matches it firmly. Size is omitted from some rows. Given values are once, few, many or a class for expanded clones.

j_call,v_call,cdr3_length,clone_size,d_call,cdr3_nt,cdr3_aa
TRBJ2-7,TRBV12-3/TRBV12-4,12,NA,NA,TGTGCCAGCAGCGCCATTTTCCACGAGCAGTACTTC,CASSAIFHEQYF
TRBJ1-1,TRBV18,15,NA,NA,TGTGCCAGCTCACCACCGGCGGGGGGGGACACTGAAGCTTTCTTT,CASSPPAGGDTEAFF
TRBJ2-1,TRBV7-3,16,NA,TRBD2,TGTGCCAGCAGCCCTCGACTAGCGGGGAACCACAATGAGCAGTTCTTC,CASSPRLAGNHNEQFF
TRBJ2-7,TRBV7-9,16,once,NA,TGTGCCAGCAGCTCGCCAAAAACTAGGGGGGGCTACGAGCAGTACTTC,CASSSPKTRGGYEQYF
TRBJ1-2,TRBV2,15,NA,NA,TGTGCCAGCACGGGGGCAGGCACAAGTAACTATGGCTACACCTTC,CASTGAGTSNYGYTF
TRBJ1-3,TRBV9,15,NA,NA,TGTGCCAGCACAGGAGGGGCATTCTCTGGAAACACCATATATTTT,CASTGGAFSGNTIYF
TRBJ1-1,TRBV19,14,NA,NA,TGTGCCAGTAGTGCCATCGGGGGGAACACTGAAGCTTTCTTT,CASSAIGGNTEAFF
TRBJ2-7,TRBV5-1,12,NA,NA,TGCGCCAGCAGCTTGAGGGGTCACGAGCAGTACTTC,CASSLRGHEQYF
TRBJ2-3,TRBV18,16,NA,NA,TGTGCCAGCTCACTCACCACGGCGGAGAGCACAGATACGCAGTATTTT,CASSLTTAESTDTQYF
TRBJ1-1,TRBV3-1/TRBV3-2,13,NA,NA,TGTGCCAGCAGCCAGGGGCCCCGGACTGAAGCTTTCTTT,CASSQGPRTEAFF
TRBJ2-7,TRBV7-3,16,NA,TRBD2,TGTGCCAGCAGCTTAGCAAGCGGGGGGCCAAACTACGAGCAGTACTTC,CASSLASGGPNYEQYF
TRBJ2-3,TRBV7-8,15,few,TRBD2,TGTGCCAGCAGCTTAGATCGGGGGGGGACAGATACGCAGTATTTT,CASSLDRGGTDTQYF
TRBJ1-1,TRBV9,13,NA,NA,TGTGCCAGCAGCGTGAGACCGAACACTGAAGCTTTCTTT,CASSVRPNTEAFF
TRBJ2-2,TRBV9,16,NA,NA,TGTGCCAGCAGCGTAGAGTTTGGAGCCTACACCGGGGAGCTGTTTTTT,CASSVEFGAYTGELFF
TRBJ2-3,TRBV11-3,11,NA,NA,TGTGCCAGCTCCTCGGGGGATACGCAGTATTTT,CASSSGDTQYF
TRBJ2-5,TRBV5-1,16,once,NA,TGCGCCAGCAGCGCGGGGATACAGGCCATTAGTGAGACCCAGTACTTC,CASSAGIQAISETQYF